This is a list of T cell receptor beta chains from one sample in a study of T cells in Graves' hyperthyroidism and ophthalmopathy. One entry per CDR3 protein results from TCRdb running MiXCR on the multiplex PCR reads. The data contain roughly 240,000 distinct CDR3 sequences, about 24% of them singletons. The material sequenced was blood. Every receptor here comes from a woman in her thirties or forties with Graves' ophthalmopathy. Both conserved end residues are part of each CDR3. Fields, in order: J gene, V gene, clone size, D gene, CDR3 DNA, CDR3 protein. A D gene is named only where the DNA matches it firmly. Not all rows give a size; the values are once, few, many and, for expanded clones, a class.

J gene: TRBJ2-5; V gene: TRBV7-7; clone size: many; D gene: TRBD2; CDR3 DNA: TGTGCTAGCAGCTTAGGGAGGTTAGCGGGAGCGCAAGAGACCCAGTACTTC; CDR3 protein: CASSLGRLAGAQETQYF
J gene: TRBJ2-7; V gene: TRBV12-5; clone size: -; D gene: -; CDR3 DNA: TGTGCTAGTGGTCCAGGACTTACCAGTCACTTC; CDR3 protein: CASGPGLTSHF
J gene: TRBJ1-3; V gene: TRBV6-1; clone size: many; D gene: TRBD1; CDR3 DNA: TGTGCCAGCAGTCAGGACAGGGGCCCCGTTGGCACCATATATTTT; CDR3 protein: CASSQDRGPVGTIYF
J gene: TRBJ2-7; V gene: TRBV11-2; clone size: many; D gene: -; CDR3 DNA: TGTGCCAGCAGCTCCCCCGAGACAGGTCAAAACGGGCAGTACTTC; CDR3 protein: CASSSPETGQNGQYF
J gene: TRBJ1-3; V gene: TRBV9; clone size: many; D gene: -; CDR3 DNA: TGTGCCAGCAGCGTAGAGGGGGTTCCTGGAAACACCATATATTTT; CDR3 protein: CASSVEGVPGNTIYF
J gene: TRBJ2-7; V gene: TRBV25-1; clone size: many; D gene: -; CDR3 DNA: TGTGCCAGCAGTGAATTTCCCAGCTACGAGCAGTACTTC; CDR3 protein: CASSEFPSYEQYF
J gene: TRBJ1-5; V gene: TRBV6-1; clone size: -; D gene: -; CDR3 DNA: TGTGCCAGCAGGCCGTGGGGGGAGGGAATTCAGCCCCAGCATTTT; CDR3 protein: CASRPWGEGIQPQHF
J gene: TRBJ1-2; V gene: TRBV7-2; clone size: few; D gene: -; CDR3 DNA: TGTGCCAGCAGCTTAGGGTCTCGCTATGGCTACACCTTC; CDR3 protein: CASSLGSRYGYTF
J gene: TRBJ1-1; V gene: TRBV18; clone size: many; D gene: -; CDR3 DNA: TGTGCCAGCTCACCACCCTCCCAGTTGAACACTGAAGCTTTCTTT; CDR3 protein: CASSPPSQLNTEAFF
J gene: TRBJ2-4; V gene: TRBV20-1; clone size: many; D gene: TRBD2; CDR3 DNA: TGCAGTGCTAGGCGGGGGGGGAACATTCAGTACTTC; CDR3 protein: CSARRGGNIQYF
J gene: TRBJ1-5; V gene: TRBV30; clone size: few; D gene: -; CDR3 DNA: TGTGCCTGGAGTACGACTGGGAATAGCAATCAGCCCCAGCATTTT; CDR3 protein: CAWSTTGNSNQPQHF
J gene: TRBJ2-5; V gene: TRBV12-3/TRBV12-4; clone size: -; D gene: -; CDR3 DNA: TGTGCCAGCAGTTTATTACAAAAAGAGACCCAGTACTTC; CDR3 protein: CASSLLQKETQYF
J gene: TRBJ1-1; V gene: TRBV4-2; clone size: many; D gene: -; CDR3 DNA: TGTGCCAGCAGCCAAGATCTTTCGAGTAGAGCTTTCTTT; CDR3 protein: CASSQDLSSRAFF
J gene: TRBJ1-1; V gene: TRBV29-1; clone size: many; D gene: TRBD1; CDR3 DNA: TGCAGCGTCACCCAGGGGGGTACTGAAGCTTTCTTT; CDR3 protein: CSVTQGGTEAFF
J gene: TRBJ1-2; V gene: TRBV12-3/TRBV12-4; clone size: few; D gene: TRBD1; CDR3 DNA: TGTGCCAGCAGTTTTAGGTCATGGGACAGGGGCAAGACTAACTATGGCTACACCTTC; CDR3 protein: CASSFRSWDRGKTNYGYTF
J gene: TRBJ2-7; V gene: TRBV28; clone size: many; D gene: TRBD1; CDR3 DNA: TGTGCCACCTCAGAGGGACAGGCCTCCTACGAGCAGTACTTC; CDR3 protein: CATSEGQASYEQYF
J gene: TRBJ2-3; V gene: TRBV7-8; clone size: many; D gene: -; CDR3 DNA: TGTGCCAGCAGCTTACTAGAGCGGATCACAGATACGCAGTATTTT; CDR3 protein: CASSLLERITDTQYF
J gene: TRBJ2-2; V gene: TRBV19; clone size: many; D gene: -; CDR3 DNA: TGTGCCAGTATCGAGTCATACACCGGGGAGCTGTTTTTT; CDR3 protein: CASIESYTGELFF
J gene: TRBJ2-5; V gene: TRBV7-3; clone size: many; D gene: TRBD2; CDR3 DNA: TGTGCCAGCAGCTTGGGGGGAGGGAGAGAGACCCAGTACTTC; CDR3 protein: CASSLGGGRETQYF
J gene: TRBJ2-5; V gene: TRBV6-5; clone size: once; D gene: -; CDR3 DNA: TGTGCCAGCAGTACTCGGGGTGCGGAGACCCAGTACTTC; CDR3 protein: CASSTRGAETQYF
J gene: TRBJ2-7; V gene: TRBV4-1; clone size: many; D gene: -; CDR3 DNA: TGCGCCAGCAGCCAAGATCCCGGTGGATACGAGCAGTACTTC; CDR3 protein: CASSQDPGGYEQYF
J gene: TRBJ2-7; V gene: TRBV4-2; clone size: many; D gene: -; CDR3 DNA: TGTGCCAGCAGCCAAGATATGGGTCTAGGCGAGCAGTACTTC; CDR3 protein: CASSQDMGLGEQYF
J gene: TRBJ2-7; V gene: TRBV6-7; clone size: -; D gene: -; CDR3 DNA: TGTGCCAGCACACAAGGAGGGCCGAGTCTCCACGGGGACGAGCAGTACTTC; CDR3 protein: CASTQGGPSLHGDEQYF
J gene: TRBJ2-7; V gene: TRBV5-1; clone size: many; D gene: -; CDR3 DNA: TGCGCCAGCAGCTTGCCGGAGGGGGGTTCCTACGAGCAGTACTTC; CDR3 protein: CASSLPEGGSYEQYF
J gene: TRBJ2-4; V gene: TRBV7-3; clone size: -; D gene: -; CDR3 DNA: TGTGCCAGCAGCGACAAAGTAAAGCTAGCCAAAAACATTCAGTACTTC; CDR3 protein: CASSDKVKLAKNIQYF
J gene: TRBJ2-5; V gene: TRBV29-1; clone size: many; D gene: -; CDR3 DNA: TGCAGCGCCACGGATCTTGATGAGACCCAGTACTTC; CDR3 protein: CSATDLDETQYF
J gene: TRBJ2-4; V gene: TRBV28; clone size: many; D gene: -; CDR3 DNA: TGTGCCAGCAGGGGTGTGGAGAGGACCAAAAACATTCAGTACTTC; CDR3 protein: CASRGVERTKNIQYF
J gene: TRBJ1-1; V gene: TRBV29-1; clone size: -; D gene: TRBD1; CDR3 DNA: TGCAGCGTGGTAGCAGGGGGAAACACTGAAGCTTTCTTT; CDR3 protein: CSVVAGGNTEAFF
J gene: TRBJ2-5; V gene: TRBV11-2; clone size: many; D gene: TRBD2; CDR3 DNA: TGTGCCAGCAGCTCACTAGCGGGAGGCCAAGAGACCCAGTACTTC; CDR3 protein: CASSSLAGGQETQYF
J gene: TRBJ1-5; V gene: TRBV6-2/TRBV6-3; clone size: -; D gene: -; CDR3 DNA: TGTGCCAGCAGTTACTCGGCTAAATCTGGCAATCAGCCCCAGCATTTT; CDR3 protein: CASSYSAKSGNQPQHF
J gene: TRBJ2-5; V gene: TRBV28; clone size: once; D gene: -; CDR3 DNA: TGTGCCAGCACCCTGGGGGGGGGCGCGGAGACCCAGTACTTC; CDR3 protein: CASTLGGGAETQYF
J gene: TRBJ1-1; V gene: TRBV19; clone size: many; D gene: TRBD1; CDR3 DNA: TGTGCCAGTAAACCCAACAGGGGGCAGTTGAACACTGAAGCTTTCTTT; CDR3 protein: CASKPNRGQLNTEAFF
J gene: TRBJ2-7; V gene: TRBV18; clone size: -; D gene: TRBD1; CDR3 DNA: TGTGCCAGCTCACCCACGGGACAGGGTGAGGTCGAGCAGTACTTC; CDR3 protein: CASSPTGQGEVEQYF
J gene: TRBJ1-1; V gene: TRBV6-5; clone size: few; D gene: -; CDR3 DNA: TGTGCCAGCAGTTACGTGCGGAACATGAACACTGAAGCTTTCTTT; CDR3 protein: CASSYVRNMNTEAFF
J gene: TRBJ2-5; V gene: TRBV7-2; clone size: many; D gene: -; CDR3 DNA: TGTGCCACCAGGAGGGGGGACCAAGAGACCCAGTACTTC; CDR3 protein: CATRRGDQETQYF
J gene: TRBJ2-7; V gene: TRBV20-1; clone size: -; D gene: TRBD1; CDR3 DNA: TGCAGTGCTAGAGACAGGGGGCCGCGGTCCTACGAGCAGTACTTC; CDR3 protein: CSARDRGPRSYEQYF
J gene: TRBJ1-2; V gene: TRBV11-2; clone size: -; D gene: TRBD1; CDR3 DNA: TGTGCCAGCAGCTCAAGGCCCCGACCGGGACAGGACTATGGCTACACCTTC; CDR3 protein: CASSSRPRPGQDYGYTF
J gene: TRBJ1-6; V gene: TRBV12-3/TRBV12-4; clone size: many; D gene: -; CDR3 DNA: TGTGCCAGCGCCACGGACTTTAATTCACCCCTCCACTTT; CDR3 protein: CASATDFNSPLHF
J gene: TRBJ1-6; V gene: TRBV2; clone size: many; D gene: -; CDR3 DNA: TGTGCCAGCTGGGGGAGCTCCTATAATTCACCCCTCCACTTT; CDR3 protein: CASWGSSYNSPLHF
J gene: TRBJ2-4; V gene: TRBV2; clone size: many; D gene: TRBD2; CDR3 DNA: TGTGCCAGCTCGGCCTCTAGCGGGGTAGCCAAAAACATTCAGTACTTC; CDR3 protein: CASSASSGVAKNIQYF
J gene: TRBJ1-2; V gene: TRBV9; clone size: many; D gene: TRBD1; CDR3 DNA: TGTGCCAGCAGCGGGTTCCGGGACAGCCCAGAAGCCTACACCTTC; CDR3 protein: CASSGFRDSPEAYTF
J gene: TRBJ2-7; V gene: TRBV28; clone size: many; D gene: TRBD1; CDR3 DNA: TGTGCCATCGGGACAGGCTCCTACGAGCAGTACTTC; CDR3 protein: CAIGTGSYEQYF
J gene: TRBJ2-5; V gene: TRBV14; clone size: many; D gene: TRBD2; CDR3 DNA: TGTGCCAGCAGCCAGGGGCTGATAGCGGGAGTATGGGAGACCCAGTACTTC; CDR3 protein: CASSQGLIAGVWETQYF
J gene: TRBJ1-5; V gene: TRBV6-1; clone size: many; D gene: TRBD1; CDR3 DNA: TGTGCCAGCAGTCGTACAGGGGATAGCAATCAGCCCCAGCATTTT; CDR3 protein: CASSRTGDSNQPQHF
J gene: TRBJ1-2; V gene: TRBV25-1; clone size: many; D gene: TRBD1; CDR3 DNA: TGTGCCAGCAGAGCAGGACAGGGGAGGAGTGGCTACACCTTC; CDR3 protein: CASRAGQGRSGYTF
J gene: TRBJ1-5; V gene: TRBV11-2; clone size: many; D gene: -; CDR3 DNA: TGTGCCAGCAGCCCCGGGGTCGGTGATCAGCCCCAGCATTTT; CDR3 protein: CASSPGVGDQPQHF
J gene: TRBJ1-1; V gene: TRBV6-1; clone size: many; D gene: TRBD1; CDR3 DNA: TGTGCCAGCAGTGGGCAGGACAGGACTGAAGCTTTCTTT; CDR3 protein: CASSGQDRTEAFF